The clone carrying this T cell receptor beta chain was seen a single time. This record belongs to a study of blood T cell repertoires in COVID-19. About the study: The United States, Italy and Spain were the sources of the acute and convalescent COVID-19 samples. Nucleic acid was either cDNA or gDNA, and it came from T cells, B-cell-depleted T cells, or PBMCs.

The repertoire was sequenced with immunoSEQ multiplex PCR; TCRdb's copy has only in-frame clones and lacks some. The sample lists approximately 150,000 clones, roughly 88% occurring once. Donors were grouped by their self-reported clinical history. Sequencing used PBMCs or T cells enriched from blood (not recorded which). The TCR originated in a man aged 65 to 79 who had been exposed to COVID-19.

DNA of the CDR3: TGCGCCAGCAGTTTGGGACAGGGGAGGTTTGGCTACACCTTC. This encodes CASSLGQGRFGYTF. The V and J genes are TRBV10-2 and TRBJ1-2; 10 nucleotides align to TRBD1. The germline CDR1 and CDR2 sequences are WSHSY and SAAADI. The CDR3 has 14 amino acids. J was trimmed by 7 bases and V by 5 bases; bases with no gene match: 7.